Sequencing of this T cell receptor (beta chain) was carried out in a study of blood T cells in healthy people across ages. V lost 5 bases to trimming and J lost 4 bases; unmatched junction nucleotides: 10. Germline lookup yields CDR1 MNHNY and CDR2 SVGAGI (reference sequence). CDR3 length: 16 amino acids. Only a few counts were recorded for this clonotype. It was with a sample-barcoded 5' primer and a J-beta primer mix that a second PCR of about 7 to 12 cycles was run. TCRdb fed the 5' RACE reads into MiXCR, producing one record per CDR3 protein. The sample carries hundreds of thousands of distinct CDR3 sequences, around 24% recorded once. The same data also contributed to another study, on T cells of mothers and their children.

The chain has TRBV6-6 and TRBJ2-2; 7 bases are a match to TRBD2. Sequenced input: blood. This clonotype originated in a boy aged 5-17 years in good health. The CDR3, as DNA: TGTGCCAGCAGTCCCCTCGGCAGGGAGGGCACCGGGGAGCTGTTTTTT. Translating gives CASSPLGREGTGELFF.